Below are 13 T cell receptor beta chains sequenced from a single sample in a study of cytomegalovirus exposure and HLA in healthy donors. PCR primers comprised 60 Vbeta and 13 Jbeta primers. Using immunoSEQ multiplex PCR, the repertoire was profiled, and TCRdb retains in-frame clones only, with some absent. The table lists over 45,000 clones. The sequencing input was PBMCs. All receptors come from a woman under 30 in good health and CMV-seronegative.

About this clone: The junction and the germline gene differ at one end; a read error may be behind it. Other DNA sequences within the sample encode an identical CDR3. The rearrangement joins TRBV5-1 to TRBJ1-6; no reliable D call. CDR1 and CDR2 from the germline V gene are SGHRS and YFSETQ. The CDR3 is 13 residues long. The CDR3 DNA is TGCGCCAGCAGCTTGGAGGTAGCGTCACCCCTACACTTT. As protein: CASSLEVASPLHF.

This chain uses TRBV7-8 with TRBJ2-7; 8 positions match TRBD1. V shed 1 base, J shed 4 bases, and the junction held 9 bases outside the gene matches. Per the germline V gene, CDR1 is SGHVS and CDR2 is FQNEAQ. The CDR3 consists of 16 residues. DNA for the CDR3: TGTGCCAGCAGCTTAGGCAGGGGGCGACTCACGTACGAGCAGTACTTC. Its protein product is CASSLGRGRLTYEQYF.

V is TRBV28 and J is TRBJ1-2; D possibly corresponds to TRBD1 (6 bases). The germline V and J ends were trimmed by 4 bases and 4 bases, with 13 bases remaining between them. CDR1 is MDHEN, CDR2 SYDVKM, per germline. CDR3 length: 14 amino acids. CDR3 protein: CASSSNIRGYGYTF. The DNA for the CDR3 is TGTGCCAGCAGTTCGAATATCAGGGGCTATGGCTACACCTTC.

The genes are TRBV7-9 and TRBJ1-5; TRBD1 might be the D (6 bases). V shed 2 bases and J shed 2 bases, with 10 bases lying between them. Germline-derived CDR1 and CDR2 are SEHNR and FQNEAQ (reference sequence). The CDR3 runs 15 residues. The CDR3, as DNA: TGTGCCAGCAGCTTATCAGGGGCCCGCAATCAGCCCCAGCATTTT. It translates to CASSLSGARNQPQHF.

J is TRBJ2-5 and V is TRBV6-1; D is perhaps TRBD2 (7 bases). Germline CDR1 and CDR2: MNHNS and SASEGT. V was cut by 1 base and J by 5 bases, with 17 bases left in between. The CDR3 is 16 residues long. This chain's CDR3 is CASSEVGRGGRETQYF. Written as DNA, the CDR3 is TGTGCCAGCAGTGAAGTTGGGAGGGGGGGCCGGGAGACCCAGTACTTC.

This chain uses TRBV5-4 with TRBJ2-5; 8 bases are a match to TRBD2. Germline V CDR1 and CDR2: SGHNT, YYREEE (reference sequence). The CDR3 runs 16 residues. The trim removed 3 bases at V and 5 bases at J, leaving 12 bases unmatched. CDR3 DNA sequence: TGTGCCAGCAGCTGGGGTGGACAAGCGGGAGCTGAGACCCAGTACTTC. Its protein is CASSWGGQAGAETQYF.

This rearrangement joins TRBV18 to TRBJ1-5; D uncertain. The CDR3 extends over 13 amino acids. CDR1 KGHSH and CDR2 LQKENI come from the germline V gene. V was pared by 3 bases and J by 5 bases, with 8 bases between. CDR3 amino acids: CASSPLFDQPQHF. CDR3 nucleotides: TGTGCCAGCTCACCCCTTTTCGATCAGCCCCAGCATTTT.

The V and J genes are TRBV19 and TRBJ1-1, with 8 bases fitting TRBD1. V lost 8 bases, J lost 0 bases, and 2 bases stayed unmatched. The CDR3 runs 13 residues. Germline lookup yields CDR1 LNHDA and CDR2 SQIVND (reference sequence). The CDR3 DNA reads TGTGCCAGTTCGGACAGGGTGAACACTGAAGCTTTCTTT. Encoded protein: CASSDRVNTEAFF. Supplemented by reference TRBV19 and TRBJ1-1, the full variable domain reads DGGITQSPKYLFRKEGQNVTLSCEQNLNHDAMYWYRQDPGQGLRLIYYSQIVNDFQKGDIAEGYSVSREKKESFPLTVTSAQKNPTAFYLCASSDRVNTEAFFGQGTRLTVV.

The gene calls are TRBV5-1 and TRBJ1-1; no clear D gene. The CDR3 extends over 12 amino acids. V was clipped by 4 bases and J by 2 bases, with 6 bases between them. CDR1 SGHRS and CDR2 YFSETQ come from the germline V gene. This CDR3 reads CASSKANTEAFF. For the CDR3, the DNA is TGCGCCAGCAGCAAAGCTAACACTGAAGCTTTCTTT.

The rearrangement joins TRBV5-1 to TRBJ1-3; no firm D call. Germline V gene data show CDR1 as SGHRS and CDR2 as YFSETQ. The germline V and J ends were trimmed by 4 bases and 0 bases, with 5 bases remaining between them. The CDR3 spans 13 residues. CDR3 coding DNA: TGCGCCAGCAGCCCGAGCTCTGGAAACACCATATATTTT. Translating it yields CASSPSSGNTIYF.

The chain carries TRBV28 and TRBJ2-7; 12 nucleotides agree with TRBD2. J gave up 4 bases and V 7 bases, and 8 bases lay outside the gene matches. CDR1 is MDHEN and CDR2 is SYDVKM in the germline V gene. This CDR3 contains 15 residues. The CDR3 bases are TGTGCCAGCACGGGAACTAGCGGGAGGAGGTACGAGCAGTACTTC. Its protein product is CASTGTSGRRYEQYF.

The CDR3 sequence is CASALVPEAFF. The CDR3 DNA reads as TGTGCTAGTGCCCTCGTCCCTGAAGCTTTCTTT. V usage is TRBV12-5 and J usage is TRBJ1-1; D is unclear. V shed 7 bases and J shed 6 bases, with 9 bases lying between them. CDR1 and CDR2 from the germline V gene are LGHNT and FRNRAP. The CDR3 contains 11 residues.

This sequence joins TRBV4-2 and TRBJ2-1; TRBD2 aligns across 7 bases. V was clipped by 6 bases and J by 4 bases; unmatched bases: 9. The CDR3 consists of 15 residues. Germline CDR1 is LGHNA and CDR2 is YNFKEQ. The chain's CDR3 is CASRQRGGAYNEQFF. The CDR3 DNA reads TGTGCCAGCAGGCAGCGGGGAGGGGCATACAATGAGCAGTTCTTC.